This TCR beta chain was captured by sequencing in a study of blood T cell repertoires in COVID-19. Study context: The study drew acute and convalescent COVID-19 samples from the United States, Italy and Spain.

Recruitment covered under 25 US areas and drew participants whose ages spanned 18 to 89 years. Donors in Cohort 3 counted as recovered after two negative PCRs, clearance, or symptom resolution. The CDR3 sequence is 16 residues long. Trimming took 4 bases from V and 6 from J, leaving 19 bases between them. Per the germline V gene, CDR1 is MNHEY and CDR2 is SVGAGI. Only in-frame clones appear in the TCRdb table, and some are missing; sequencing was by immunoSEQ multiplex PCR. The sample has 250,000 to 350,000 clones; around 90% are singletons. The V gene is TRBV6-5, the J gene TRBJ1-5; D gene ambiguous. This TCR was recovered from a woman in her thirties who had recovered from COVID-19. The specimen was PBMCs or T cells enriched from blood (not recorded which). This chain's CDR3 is CASSSDLTTSVQPQHF. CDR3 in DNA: TGTGCCAGCAGTTCCGACCTGACAACATCCGTTCAGCCCCAGCATTTT.